This T cell receptor beta chain stems from a study of T-cell memory formation after mild COVID-19. Study information: The study found TCR clusters largely donor specific.

TCRdb used MiXCR to reprocess the 5' RACE reads, holding one entry per CDR3 protein. The sample lists about 290,000 distinct CDR3 sequences, less than 20% occurring once. Comment on this clonotype: The antigen remains undetermined.

Whole-study findings and limits: Contracting clones, day 15 to 85, had balanced CD4/CD8, and later expanders favored CD4+.

CDR3 size: 16 residues. This chain links TRBV21-1 with TRBJ1-2; the DNA was not used to check the table's D call, TRBD1. TRBV21-1 constitutes a pseudogene. Sequenced input: PBMCs or a T cell subset sorted from them (not recorded which). The clonotype was recovered from a man aged 18 to 35 who had mild COVID-19 (a few samples of this study predate the infection). Cell type and time point are not known. The CDR3 DNA reads TGTGCCAGCAGCAAAGGCCCGGAGGAGACTAACTATGGCTACACCTTC. Encoded protein: CASSKGPEETNYGYTF.